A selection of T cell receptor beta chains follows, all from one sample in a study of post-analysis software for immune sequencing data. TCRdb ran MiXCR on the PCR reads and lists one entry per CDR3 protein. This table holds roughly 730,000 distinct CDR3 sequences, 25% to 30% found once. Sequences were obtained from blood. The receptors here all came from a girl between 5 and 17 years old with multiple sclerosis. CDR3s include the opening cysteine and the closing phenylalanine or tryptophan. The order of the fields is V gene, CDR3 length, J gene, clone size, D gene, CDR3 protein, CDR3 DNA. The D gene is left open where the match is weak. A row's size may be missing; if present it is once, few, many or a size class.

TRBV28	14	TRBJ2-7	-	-	CATAGHGSSYEQYF	TGTGCCACCGCCGGACATGGTAGCTCCTACGAGCAGTACTTC
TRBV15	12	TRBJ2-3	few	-	CATGAYTDTQYF	TGTGCCACCGGGGCATACACAGATACGCAGTATTTT
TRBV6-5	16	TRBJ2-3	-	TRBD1	CAISWGDRASTDTQYF	TGTGCCATCAGTTGGGGGGACAGGGCAAGCACAGATACGCAGTATTTT
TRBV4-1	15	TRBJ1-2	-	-	CASSLGPELNYGYTF	TGCGCCAGCAGCCTCGGGCCAGAGCTTAACTATGGCTACACCTTC
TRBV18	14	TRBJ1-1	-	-	CASSPPNRETEAFF	TGTGCCAGCTCACCGCCAAACAGGGAAACTGAAGCTTTCTTT
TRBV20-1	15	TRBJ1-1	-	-	CSASPLGRRDTEAFF	TGCAGTGCTTCCCCCCTTGGGAGGCGAGACACTGAAGCTTTCTTT
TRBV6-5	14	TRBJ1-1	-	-	CASRLTTAYTEAFF	TGTGCCAGCAGACTGACGACGGCTTACACTGAAGCTTTCTTT
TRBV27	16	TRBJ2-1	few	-	CASSSLPRTGTVEQFF	TGTGCCAGCAGTTCCCTACCCAGGACGGGGACCGTTGAGCAGTTCTTC
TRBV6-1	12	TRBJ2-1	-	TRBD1	CAALGQGREQFF	TGTGCCGCCTTGGGACAGGGGCGCGAGCAGTTCTTC
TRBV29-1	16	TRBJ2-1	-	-	CSVRLSGSRSYNEQFF	TGCAGCGTTAGATTGTCCGGCTCCCGCTCCTACAATGAGCAGTTCTTC
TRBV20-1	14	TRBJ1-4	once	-	CSARVRQSWEKLFF	TGCAGTGCTAGAGTCAGGCAGAGCTGGGAAAAACTGTTTTTT
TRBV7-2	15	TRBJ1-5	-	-	CASSPRVGSNQPQHF	TGTGCCAGCAGCCCGCGGGTGGGCAGCAATCAGCCCCAGCATTTT
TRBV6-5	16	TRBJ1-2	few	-	CASRDPGGQGAYGYTF	TGTGCCAGCAGAGACCCTGGGGGGCAGGGTGCCTATGGCTACACCTTC
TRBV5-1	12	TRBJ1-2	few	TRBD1	CASSSTGNGYTF	TGCGCCAGCAGCTCGACAGGGAATGGCTACACCTTC
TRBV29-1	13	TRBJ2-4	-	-	CSAEDPGGYIQYF	TGCAGCGCTGAAGACCCCGGCGGATACATTCAGTACTTC
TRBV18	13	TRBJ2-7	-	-	CASSPSLASEQYF	TGTGCCAGCTCACCTTCACTAGCATCCGAGCAGTACTTC
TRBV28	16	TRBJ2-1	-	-	CASSLYPRYKKYEQFF	TGTGCCAGCAGCCTTTATCCTAGATACAAGAAGTATGAGCAGTTCTTC
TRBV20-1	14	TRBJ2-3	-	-	CSARGTQNTDTQYF	TGCAGTGCTAGGGGGACGCAAAACACAGATACGCAGTATTTT
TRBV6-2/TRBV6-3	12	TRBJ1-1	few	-	CASNTPYTEAFF	TGTGCCAGCAACACACCCTACACTGAAGCTTTCTTT
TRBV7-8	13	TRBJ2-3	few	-	CASSLAVEDTQYF	TGTGCCAGCAGCTTAGCGGTGGAGGATACGCAGTATTTT
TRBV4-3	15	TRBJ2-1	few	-	CASSQVGRTYNEQFF	TGCGCCAGCAGCCAAGTTGGGCGGACCTACAATGAGCAGTTCTTC
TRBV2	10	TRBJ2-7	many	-	CASRTYEQYF	TGTGCCAGCAGGACCTACGAGCAGTACTTC
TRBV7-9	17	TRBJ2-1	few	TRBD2	CASSPGGLAGDYNEQFF	TGTGCCAGCAGCCCGGGGGGCCTAGCGGGAGACTACAATGAGCAGTTCTTC
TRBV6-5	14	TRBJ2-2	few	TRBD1	CATDRGQNTGELFF	TGTGCCACTGACAGGGGGCAGAACACCGGGGAGCTGTTTTTT
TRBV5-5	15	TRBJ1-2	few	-	CASSLDNPKNYGYTF	TGTGCCAGCAGCTTGGACAACCCCAAAAACTATGGCTACACCTTC
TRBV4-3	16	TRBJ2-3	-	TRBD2	CASSQGNSGMGDTQYF	TGCGCCAGCAGCCAAGGAAATAGCGGGATGGGAGATACGCAGTATTTT
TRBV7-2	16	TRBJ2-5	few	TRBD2	CASSFPLAGVQETQYF	TGTGCCAGCAGCTTCCCGTTGGCGGGAGTCCAAGAGACCCAGTACTTC
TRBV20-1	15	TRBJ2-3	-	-	CSARLRGSDTDTQYF	TGCAGTGCGAGGCTCAGGGGCAGTGACACAGATACGCAGTATTTT
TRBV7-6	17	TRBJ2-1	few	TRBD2	CASSFSERERTYNEQFF	TGTGCCAGCAGCTTCTCGGAGCGGGAGAGAACCTACAATGAGCAGTTCTTC
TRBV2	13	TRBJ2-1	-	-	CASRFGATETQFF	TGTGCCAGCCGTTTCGGGGCGACGGAGACCCAGTTCTTC
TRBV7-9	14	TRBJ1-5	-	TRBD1	CASSPDRGQGPQHF	TGTGCCAGCAGCCCAGACAGGGGCCAGGGGCCCCAGCATTTT
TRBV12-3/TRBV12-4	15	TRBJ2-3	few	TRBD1	CASSLGDRTIDTQYF	TGTGCCAGCAGTTTAGGGGACAGAACCATAGATACGCAGTATTTT
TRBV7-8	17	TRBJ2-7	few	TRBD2	CASSIGRVEPGDYEQYF	TGTGCCAGCAGCATCGGGAGGGTGGAGCCAGGGGACTACGAGCAGTACTTC
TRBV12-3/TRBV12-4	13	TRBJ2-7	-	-	CASSFGGTYGQYF	TGTGCCAGCAGCTTTGGGGGAACCTACGGGCAGTACTTC
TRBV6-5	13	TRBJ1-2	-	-	CASSYQSDYGYTF	TGTGCCAGCAGTTATCAGTCGGACTATGGCTACACCTTC
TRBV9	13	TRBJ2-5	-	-	CASSVGVQETQYF	TGTGCCAGCAGCGTGGGGGTCCAAGAGACCCAGTACTTC
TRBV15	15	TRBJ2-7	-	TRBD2	CATSSHRRPGGEQYF	TGTGCCACCAGCAGTCACAGGCGACCCGGGGGGGAGCAGTACTTC
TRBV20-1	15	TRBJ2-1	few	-	CSARVQVSSYNEQFF	TGCAGTGCTAGAGTACAGGTGTCCTCCTACAATGAGCAGTTCTTC
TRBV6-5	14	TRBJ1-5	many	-	CASSYSNTNQPQHF	TGTGCCAGCAGTTACTCGAATACCAATCAGCCCCAGCATTTT
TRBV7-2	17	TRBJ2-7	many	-	CASSLNWVEGLVNEQYF	TGTGCCAGCAGCTTAAATTGGGTCGAAGGGCTAGTCAACGAGCAGTACTTC
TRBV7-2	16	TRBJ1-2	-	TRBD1	CASSSRPGTGNYGYTF	TGTGCCAGCAGCTCGCGTCCCGGGACAGGGAACTATGGCTACACCTTC